The rows below give T cell receptor beta chains drawn from one sample of a study of blood T cell repertoires in COVID-19. Method: immunoSEQ multiplex PCR; TCRdb's copy keeps in-frame clones and lacks some. The sample includes about 52,000 clones, roughly 87% of them seen just once. The sequencing input was peripheral blood. These receptors all come from a human donor with active COVID-19. The donor label of this sample is uncertain. CDR3s include the opening cysteine and the closing phenylalanine or tryptophan. D genes are given only for firm matches. A row's size may be missing; if present it is once, few, many or a size class.

TRBJ1-5	NA	TRBV6-5	TRBD1	CASSSLQGDSNQPQHF	TGTGCCAGCAGTTCGTTACAGGGGGATAGCAATCAGCCCCAGCATTTT
TRBJ2-3	once	TRBV25-1	TRBD1	CASSSVGDSYTDTQYF	TGTGCCAGCAGTTCCGTGGGGGACAGCTACACAGATACGCAGTATTTT
TRBJ1-3	NA	TRBV9	TRBD1	CASSPYTGVSGNTIYF	TGTGCCAGCAGCCCTTATACAGGGGTCTCTGGAAACACCATATATTTT
TRBJ1-4	NA	TRBV9	TRBD1	CASSPGQGARNEKLFF	TGTGCCAGCAGCCCAGGACAGGGGGCTCGTAATGAAAAACTGTTTTTT
TRBJ2-7	NA	TRBV5-1	NA	CASSLVGGSYEQYF	TGCGCCAGCAGCTTGGTGGGGGGATCTTACGAGCAGTACTTC
TRBJ1-5	NA	TRBV28	NA	CASSPDSYQPQHF	TGTGCCAGCAGCCCAGACAGTTATCAGCCCCAGCATTTT
TRBJ2-3	NA	TRBV6-2/TRBV6-3	TRBD1	CASSYSRGQGADTQYF	TGTGCCAGCAGTTACTCTAGGGGACAGGGGGCGGATACGCAGTATTTT
TRBJ2-1	NA	TRBV6-2/TRBV6-3	TRBD2	CASSYSTQRGYNEQFF	TGTGCCAGCAGTTACTCGACCCAGCGGGGTTACAATGAGCAGTTCTTC
TRBJ2-3	NA	TRBV19	TRBD2	CASSRVAGGRSGLATQYF	TGTGCCAGTAGCCGTGTAGCGGGGGGGCGTAGTGGGTTGGCTACGCAGTATTTT
TRBJ1-4	NA	TRBV3-1/TRBV3-2	NA	CASSRQGSEKLFF	TGTGCCAGCAGCCGCCAGGGTAGTGAAAAACTGTTTTTT
TRBJ2-1	NA	TRBV7-3	NA	CASSLTGSPRPSNEQFF	TGTGCCAGCAGCTTAACGGGCAGTCCACGTCCCTCCAATGAGCAGTTCTTC
TRBJ2-7	NA	TRBV13	NA	CASSFRGGGVEQYF	TGTGCCAGCAGCTTCCGAGGGGGCGGGGTCGAGCAGTACTTC
TRBJ2-3	once	TRBV14	NA	CASSAQTFGTQYF	TGTGCCAGCAGCGCCCAGACTTTTGGTACGCAGTATTTT
TRBJ2-3	NA	TRBV5-1	TRBD1	CASSWQGQTTDTQYF	TGCGCCAGCAGCTGGCAGGGACAGACCACAGATACGCAGTATTTT
TRBJ2-7	NA	TRBV27	NA	CASSKDSSYEQYF	TGTGCCAGCAGTAAGGACAGCTCCTACGAGCAGTACTTC
TRBJ2-7	NA	TRBV7-9	TRBD2	CASSFGGEQYF	TGTGCCAGCAGCTTCGGGGGGGAGCAGTACTTC
TRBJ1-5	NA	TRBV18	NA	CASSAKLTDQPQHF	TGTGCCAGCTCAGCAAAACTCACGGATCAGCCCCAGCATTTT
TRBJ2-2	NA	TRBV6-6	NA	CASRLGSTNTGELFF	TGTGCCAGCAGACTCGGGTCTACAAACACCGGGGAGCTGTTTTTT
TRBJ1-5	few	TRBV19	TRBD1	CASSIIKTGRNQPQHF	TGTGCCAGTAGTATCATAAAGACAGGGAGGAATCAGCCCCAGCATTTT
TRBJ2-4	few	TRBV18	TRBD2	CASSITSGGLSENIQYF	TGTGCCAGCTCAATCACTAGCGGGGGACTCAGCGAGAACATTCAGTACTTC